The clone carrying this TCR beta chain was found many times. The sample is drawn from a study of spatial heterogeneity in lung cancer. TCRdb called the 5' RACE reads again in MiXCR, with one record for every CDR3 protein. The sample consists of 95,000 to 120,000 distinct CDR3 sequences, approximately 11% of them appearing once. Germline V CDR1 and CDR2: MNHEY, SMNVEV (reference sequence). V trimming: 1 base; J trimming: 4 bases; junction bases outside the gene matches: 6. This CDR3 comprises 17 residues. Described time point: blood at routine non-recurrence follow-up after resection. This TCR was recovered from a female donor with early-stage non-small cell lung cancer. This chain connects TRBV27 to TRBJ2-3, with 12 nucleotides matching TRBD2. The specimen comprised PBMCs, sampled at follow-up. CDR3 in DNA: TGTGCCAGCAGTTTATGGCTAGCGGGAGGGCCAGCAGATACGCAGTATTTT. Protein sequence: CASSLWLAGGPADTQYF.